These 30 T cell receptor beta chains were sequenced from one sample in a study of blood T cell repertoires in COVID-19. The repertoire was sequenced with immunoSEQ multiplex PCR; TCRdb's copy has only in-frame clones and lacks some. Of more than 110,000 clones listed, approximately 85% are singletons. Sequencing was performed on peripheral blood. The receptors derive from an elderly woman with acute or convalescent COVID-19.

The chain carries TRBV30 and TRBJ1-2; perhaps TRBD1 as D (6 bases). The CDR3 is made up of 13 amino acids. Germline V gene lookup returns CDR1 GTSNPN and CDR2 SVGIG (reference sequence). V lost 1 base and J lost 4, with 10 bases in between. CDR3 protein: CAWSDTGTYGYTF. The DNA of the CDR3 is TGTGCCTGGAGTGATACAGGGACCTATGGCTACACCTTC.

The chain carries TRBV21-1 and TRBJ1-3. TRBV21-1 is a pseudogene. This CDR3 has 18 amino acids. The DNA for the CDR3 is TGTGCCAGCAGCACCTCGGAGCCGCTCTACCACTCTGGAAACACCATATATTTT. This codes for CASSTSEPLYHSGNTIYF.

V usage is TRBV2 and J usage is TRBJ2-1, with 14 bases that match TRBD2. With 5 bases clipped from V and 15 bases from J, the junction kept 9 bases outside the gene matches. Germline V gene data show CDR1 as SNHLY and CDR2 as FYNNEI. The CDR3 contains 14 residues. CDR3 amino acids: CASSTGTSGGSLFF. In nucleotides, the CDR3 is TGTGCCAGCAGTACCGGGACTAGCGGGGGATCGCTGTTCTTC.

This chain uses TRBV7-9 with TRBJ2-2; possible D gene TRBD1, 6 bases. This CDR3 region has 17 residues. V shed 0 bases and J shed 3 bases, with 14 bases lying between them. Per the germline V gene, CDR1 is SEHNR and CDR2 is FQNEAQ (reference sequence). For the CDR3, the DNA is TGTGCCAGCAGCTTAGCAAGTGGTGGGACATACACCGGGGAGCTGTTTTTT. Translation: CASSLASGGTYTGELFF. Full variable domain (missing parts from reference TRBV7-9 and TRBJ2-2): DTGVSQNPRHKITKRGQNVTFRCDPISEHNRLYWYRQTLGQGPEFLTYFQNEAQLEKSRLLSDRFSAERPKGSFSTLEIQRTEQGDSAMYLCASSLASGGTYTGELFFGEGSRLTVL.

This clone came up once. CDR3 region: CASSYPTGSGYTF. The CDR3 DNA sequence: TGTGCCAGCAGTTACCCGACAGGGTCCGGCTACACCTTC. The chain carries TRBV6-5 and TRBJ1-2, with 7 bases that match TRBD1. This CDR3 is 13 amino acids long. The V and J ends lost 2 bases and 8 bases, in that order; junction bases with no gene match: 5. CDR1 and CDR2 from the germline V gene are MNHEY and SVGAGI.

The CDR3 region is CASSLFAERGSSYEQYF. CDR3 sequence (DNA): TGTGCCAGCAGTTTATTTGCGGAGCGGGGATCCTCCTACGAGCAGTACTTC. The chain is built from TRBV28 and TRBJ2-7; TRBD2 agrees at 7 bases. Trimming removed 1 base from V and 0 bases from J; junction bases left unmatched: 9. Germline values: CDR1 MDHEN, CDR2 SYDVKM. CDR3 size: 17 residues.

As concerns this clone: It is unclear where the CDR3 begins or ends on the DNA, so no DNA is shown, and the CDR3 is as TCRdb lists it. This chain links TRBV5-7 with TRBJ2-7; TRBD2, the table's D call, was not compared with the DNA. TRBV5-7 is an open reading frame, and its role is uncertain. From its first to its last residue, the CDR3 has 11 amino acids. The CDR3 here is CACSAGGRQYF.

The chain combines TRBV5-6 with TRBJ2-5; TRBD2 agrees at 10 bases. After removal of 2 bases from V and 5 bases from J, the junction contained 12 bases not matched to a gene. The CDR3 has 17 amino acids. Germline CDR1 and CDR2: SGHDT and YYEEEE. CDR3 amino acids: CASSLVSSGSVSETQYF. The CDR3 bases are TGTGCCAGCAGCTTAGTTTCTAGCGGGAGTGTGAGCGAGACCCAGTACTTC.

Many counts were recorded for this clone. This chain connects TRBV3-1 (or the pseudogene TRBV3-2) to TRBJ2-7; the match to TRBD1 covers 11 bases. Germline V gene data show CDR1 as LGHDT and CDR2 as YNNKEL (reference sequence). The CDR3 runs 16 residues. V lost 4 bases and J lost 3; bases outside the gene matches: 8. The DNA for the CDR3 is TGTGCCAGCAGCCCGCGATGGACAGGGGGCAACTACGAGCAGTACTTC. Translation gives CASSPRWTGGNYEQYF.

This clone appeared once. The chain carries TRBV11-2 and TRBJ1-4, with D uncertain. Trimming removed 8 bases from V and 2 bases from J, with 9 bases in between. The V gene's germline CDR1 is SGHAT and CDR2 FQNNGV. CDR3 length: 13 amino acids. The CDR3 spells CASGKSTNEKLFF. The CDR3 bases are TGTGCCAGCGGTAAGAGTACTAATGAAAAACTGTTTTTT.

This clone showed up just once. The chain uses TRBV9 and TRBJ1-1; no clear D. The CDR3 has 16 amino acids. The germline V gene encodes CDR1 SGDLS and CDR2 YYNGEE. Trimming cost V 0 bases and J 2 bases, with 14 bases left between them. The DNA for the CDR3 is TGTGCCAGCAGCGTAGTTGATCGATACATAAACACTGAAGCTTTCTTT. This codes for CASSVVDRYINTEAFF.

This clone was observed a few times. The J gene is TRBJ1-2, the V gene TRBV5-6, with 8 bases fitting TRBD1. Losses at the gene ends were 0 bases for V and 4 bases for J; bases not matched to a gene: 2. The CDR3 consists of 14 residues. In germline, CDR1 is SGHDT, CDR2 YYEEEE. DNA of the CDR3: TGTGCCAGCAGCTTGGGACAGGGGTCCTATGGCTACACCTTC. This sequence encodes CASSLGQGSYGYTF.

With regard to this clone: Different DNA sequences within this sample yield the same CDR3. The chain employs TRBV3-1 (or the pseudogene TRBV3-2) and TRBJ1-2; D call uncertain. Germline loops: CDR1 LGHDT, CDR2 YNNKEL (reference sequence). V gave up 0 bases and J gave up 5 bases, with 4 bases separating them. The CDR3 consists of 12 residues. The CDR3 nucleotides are TGTGCCAGCAGCCAAGACTTATATGGCTACACCTTC. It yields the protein CASSQDLYGYTF.

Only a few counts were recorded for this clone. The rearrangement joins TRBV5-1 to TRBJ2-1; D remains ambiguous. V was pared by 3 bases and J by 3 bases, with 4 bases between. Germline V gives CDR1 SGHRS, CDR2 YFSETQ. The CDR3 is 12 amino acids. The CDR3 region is CASSSVYNEQFF. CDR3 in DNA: TGCGCCAGCAGCTCCGTCTACAATGAGCAGTTCTTC.

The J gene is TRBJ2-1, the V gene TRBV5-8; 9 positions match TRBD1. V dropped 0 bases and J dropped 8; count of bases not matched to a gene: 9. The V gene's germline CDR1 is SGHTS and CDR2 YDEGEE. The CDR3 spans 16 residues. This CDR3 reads CASSLDGQGFGHEQFF. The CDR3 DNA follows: TGTGCCAGCAGCTTGGACGGACAGGGGTTTGGTCATGAGCAGTTCTTC.

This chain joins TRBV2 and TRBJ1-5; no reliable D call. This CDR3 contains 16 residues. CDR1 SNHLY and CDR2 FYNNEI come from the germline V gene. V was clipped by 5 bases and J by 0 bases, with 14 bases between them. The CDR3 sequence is CASSLETFYSNQPQHF. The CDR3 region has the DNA TGTGCCAGCAGTCTAGAGACCTTTTATAGCAATCAGCCCCAGCATTTT.

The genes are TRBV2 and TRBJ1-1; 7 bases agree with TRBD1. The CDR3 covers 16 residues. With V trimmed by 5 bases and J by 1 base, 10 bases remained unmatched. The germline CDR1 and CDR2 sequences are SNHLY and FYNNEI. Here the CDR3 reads CASSYDRESGNTEAFF. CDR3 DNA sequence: TGTGCCAGCAGTTACGACAGGGAGAGTGGGAACACTGAAGCTTTCTTT.

CDR3 protein: CAWRAFVKGGIYEQYF. CDR3 sequence (DNA): TGTGCCTGGAGGGCCTTTGTTAAAGGGGGAATCTACGAGCAGTACTTC. This chain connects TRBV30 to TRBJ2-7; possible D gene TRBD1, 6 bases. Germline assignment: CDR1 GTSNPN and CDR2 SVGIG (reference sequence). V dropped 3 bases and J dropped 3 bases, with 21 bases sitting between them. The CDR3 contains 16 residues.

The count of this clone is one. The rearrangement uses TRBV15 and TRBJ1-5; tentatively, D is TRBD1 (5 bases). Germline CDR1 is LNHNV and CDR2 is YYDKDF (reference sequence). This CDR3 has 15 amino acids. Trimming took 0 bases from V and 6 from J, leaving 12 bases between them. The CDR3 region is CATSRDMGGPQPQHF. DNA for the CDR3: TGTGCCACCAGCAGAGATATGGGGGGACCTCAGCCCCAGCATTTT.

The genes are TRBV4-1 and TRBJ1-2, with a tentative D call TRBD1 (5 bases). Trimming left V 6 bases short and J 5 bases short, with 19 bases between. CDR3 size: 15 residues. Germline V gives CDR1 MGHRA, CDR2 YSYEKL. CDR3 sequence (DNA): TGCGCCAGCAGGCAGGGAGGTTTTAACTCATATGGCTACACCTTC. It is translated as CASRQGGFNSYGYTF.

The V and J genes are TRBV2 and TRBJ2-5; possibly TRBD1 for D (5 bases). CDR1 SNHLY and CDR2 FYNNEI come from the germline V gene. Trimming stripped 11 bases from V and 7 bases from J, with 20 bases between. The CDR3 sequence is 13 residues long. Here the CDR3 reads CAGVFGKGWTQYF. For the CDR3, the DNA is TGTGCCGGTGTGTTTGGGAAGGGGTGGACCCAGTACTTC.

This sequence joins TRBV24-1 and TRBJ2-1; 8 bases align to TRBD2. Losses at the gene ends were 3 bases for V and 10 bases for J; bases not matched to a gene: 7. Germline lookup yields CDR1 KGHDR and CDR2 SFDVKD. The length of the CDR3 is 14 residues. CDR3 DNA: TGTGCCACCAGTGATCCGGGACTAGTAAACGAGCAGTTCTTC. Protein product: CATSDPGLVNEQFF.

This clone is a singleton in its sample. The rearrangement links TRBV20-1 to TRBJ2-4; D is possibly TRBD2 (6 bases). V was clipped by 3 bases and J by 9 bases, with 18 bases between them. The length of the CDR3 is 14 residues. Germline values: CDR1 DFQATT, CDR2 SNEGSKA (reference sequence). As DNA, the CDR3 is TGCAGTGCTAGTAGGGTGGAGGGACGGGGCATTCAGTACTTC. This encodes CSASRVEGRGIQYF.

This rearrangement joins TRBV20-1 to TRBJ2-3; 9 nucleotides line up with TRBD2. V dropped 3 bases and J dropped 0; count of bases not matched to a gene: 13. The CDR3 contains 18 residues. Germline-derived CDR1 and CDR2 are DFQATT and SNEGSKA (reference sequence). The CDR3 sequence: CSASRGLASGASTDTQYF. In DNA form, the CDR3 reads TGCAGTGCTAGTAGAGGTCTGGCTAGCGGGGCTAGCACAGATACGCAGTATTTT.

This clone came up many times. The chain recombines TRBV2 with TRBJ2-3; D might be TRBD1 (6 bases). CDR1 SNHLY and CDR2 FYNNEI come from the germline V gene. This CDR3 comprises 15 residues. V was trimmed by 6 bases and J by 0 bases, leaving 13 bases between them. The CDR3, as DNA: TGTGCCAGCAGCCGAGGACAGCTTAGCACAGATACGCAGTATTTT. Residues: CASSRGQLSTDTQYF.

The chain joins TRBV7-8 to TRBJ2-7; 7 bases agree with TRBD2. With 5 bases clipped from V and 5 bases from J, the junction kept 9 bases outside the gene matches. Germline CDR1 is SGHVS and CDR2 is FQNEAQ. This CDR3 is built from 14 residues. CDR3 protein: CASSRTRGDDEQYF. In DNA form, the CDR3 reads TGTGCCAGCAGCAGGACTAGAGGTGACGACGAGCAGTACTTC.

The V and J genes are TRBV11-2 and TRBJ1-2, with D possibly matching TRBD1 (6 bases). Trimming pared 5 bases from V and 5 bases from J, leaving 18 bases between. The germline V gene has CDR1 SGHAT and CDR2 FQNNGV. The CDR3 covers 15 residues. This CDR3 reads CASSDKRGGLYGYTF. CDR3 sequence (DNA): TGTGCCAGCAGCGATAAGCGGGGGGGGCTGTATGGCTACACCTTC. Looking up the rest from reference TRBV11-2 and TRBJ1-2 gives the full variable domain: EAGVAQSPRYKIIEKRQSVAFWCNPISGHATLYWYQQILGQGPKLLIQFQNNGVVDDSQLPKDRFSAERLKGVDSTLKIQPAKLEDSAVYLCASSDKRGGLYGYTFGSGTRLTVV.

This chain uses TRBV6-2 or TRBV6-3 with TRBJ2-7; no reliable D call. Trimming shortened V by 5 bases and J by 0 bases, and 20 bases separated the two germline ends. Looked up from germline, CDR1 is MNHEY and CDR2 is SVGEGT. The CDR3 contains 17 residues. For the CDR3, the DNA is TGTGCCAGCAGTCCCGACGTTGACGACCGGAGCTCCTACGAGCAGTACTTC. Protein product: CASSPDVDDRSSYEQYF.

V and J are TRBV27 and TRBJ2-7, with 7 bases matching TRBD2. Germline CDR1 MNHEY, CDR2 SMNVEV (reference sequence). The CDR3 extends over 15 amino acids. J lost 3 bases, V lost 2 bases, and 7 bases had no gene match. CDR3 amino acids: CASSLLGGSLYEQYF. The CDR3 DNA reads TGTGCCAGCAGTTTACTGGGCGGGAGTCTCTACGAGCAGTACTTC.

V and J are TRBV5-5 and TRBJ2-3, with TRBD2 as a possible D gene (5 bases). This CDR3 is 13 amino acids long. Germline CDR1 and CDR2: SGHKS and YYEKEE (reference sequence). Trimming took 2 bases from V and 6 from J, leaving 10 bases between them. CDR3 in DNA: TGTGCCAGCAGCTTCGGGGTATCCGATACGCAGTATTTT. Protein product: CASSFGVSDTQYF.